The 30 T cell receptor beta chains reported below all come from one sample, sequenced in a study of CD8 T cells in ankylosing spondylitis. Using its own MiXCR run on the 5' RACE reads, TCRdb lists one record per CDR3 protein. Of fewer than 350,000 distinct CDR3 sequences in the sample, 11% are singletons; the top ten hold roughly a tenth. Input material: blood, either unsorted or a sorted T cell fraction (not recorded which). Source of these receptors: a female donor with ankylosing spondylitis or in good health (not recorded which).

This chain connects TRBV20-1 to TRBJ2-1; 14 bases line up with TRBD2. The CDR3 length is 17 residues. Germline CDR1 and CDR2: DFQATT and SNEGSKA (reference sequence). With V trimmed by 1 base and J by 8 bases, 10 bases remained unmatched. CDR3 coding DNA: TGCAGTGCTAGAGGAGGGGCGGGGACTAGCGGGAGATATGAGCAGTTCTTC. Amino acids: CSARGGAGTSGRYEQFF.

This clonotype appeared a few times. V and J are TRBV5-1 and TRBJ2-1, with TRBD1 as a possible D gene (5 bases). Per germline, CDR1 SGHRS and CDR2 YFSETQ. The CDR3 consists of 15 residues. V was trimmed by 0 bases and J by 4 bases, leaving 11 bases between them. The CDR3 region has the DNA TGCGCCAGCAGCTTGGCCCCGACAGTTTACAATGAGCAGTTCTTC. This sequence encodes CASSLAPTVYNEQFF.

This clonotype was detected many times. CDR3 protein: CASSDLPGLGRNEQFF. In nucleotides, the CDR3 is TGTGCCAGCAGCGATCTTCCGGGACTAGGCCGTAATGAGCAGTTCTTC. This chain links TRBV7-2 with TRBJ2-1, with 8 bases identical to TRBD2. CDR3 length equals 16 residues. Germline V CDR1 and CDR2: SGHTA, FQGNSA. The V and J ends lost 5 bases and 7 bases, in that order; junction bases with no gene match: 13.

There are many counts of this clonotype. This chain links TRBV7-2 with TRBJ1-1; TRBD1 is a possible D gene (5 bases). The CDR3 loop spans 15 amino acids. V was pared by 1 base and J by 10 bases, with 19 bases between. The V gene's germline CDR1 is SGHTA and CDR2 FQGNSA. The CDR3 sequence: CASSLGGLGVGAAFF. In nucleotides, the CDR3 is TGTGCCAGCAGCTTAGGAGGTTTGGGGGTAGGGGCAGCTTTCTTT.

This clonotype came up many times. CDR3 DNA: TGCAGTGCTGGGCAGGCGAGACAAGAGACCCAGTACTTC. Encoded protein: CSAGQARQETQYF. The chain recombines TRBV20-1 with TRBJ2-5; D unclear. The CDR3 runs 13 residues. Germline lookup yields CDR1 DFQATT and CDR2 SNEGSKA (reference sequence). Trimming cost V 5 bases and J 2 bases, with 12 bases left between them.

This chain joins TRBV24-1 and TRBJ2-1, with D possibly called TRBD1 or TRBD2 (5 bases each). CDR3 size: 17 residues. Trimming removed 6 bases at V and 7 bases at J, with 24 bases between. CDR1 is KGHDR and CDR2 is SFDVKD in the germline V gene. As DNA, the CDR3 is TGTGCCACCAGTCCCGCTTCAGGGTTTCGGGAAAGAAATGAGCAGTTCTTC. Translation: CATSPASGFRERNEQFF.

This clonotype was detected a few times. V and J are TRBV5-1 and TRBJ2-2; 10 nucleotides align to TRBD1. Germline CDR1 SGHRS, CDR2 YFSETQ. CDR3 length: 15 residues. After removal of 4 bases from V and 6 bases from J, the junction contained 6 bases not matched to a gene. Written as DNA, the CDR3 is TGCGCCAGCAGCGACCGGGACAGGGGTCCCGGGGAGCTGTTTTTT. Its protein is CASSDRDRGPGELFF.

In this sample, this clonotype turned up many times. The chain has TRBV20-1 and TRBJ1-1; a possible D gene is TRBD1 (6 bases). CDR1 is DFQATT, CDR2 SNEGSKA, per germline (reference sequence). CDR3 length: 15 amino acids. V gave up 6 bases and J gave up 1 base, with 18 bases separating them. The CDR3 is CSARTPGVWNTEAFF. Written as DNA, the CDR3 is TGCAGTGCGCGCACACCAGGGGTGTGGAACACTGAAGCTTTCTTT.

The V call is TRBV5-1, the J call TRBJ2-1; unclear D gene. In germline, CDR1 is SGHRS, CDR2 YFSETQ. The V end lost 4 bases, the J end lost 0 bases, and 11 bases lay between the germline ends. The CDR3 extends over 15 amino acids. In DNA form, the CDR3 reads TGCGCCAGCAGCCCCGCAACCAGCTCCTACAATGAGCAGTTCTTC. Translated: CASSPATSSYNEQFF.

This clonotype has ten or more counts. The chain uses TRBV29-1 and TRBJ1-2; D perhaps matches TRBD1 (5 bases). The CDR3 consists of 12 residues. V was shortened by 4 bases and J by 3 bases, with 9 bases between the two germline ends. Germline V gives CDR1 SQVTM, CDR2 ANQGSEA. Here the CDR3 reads CSVAGSDYGYTF. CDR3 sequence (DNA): TGCAGCGTTGCAGGGTCTGACTATGGCTACACCTTC.

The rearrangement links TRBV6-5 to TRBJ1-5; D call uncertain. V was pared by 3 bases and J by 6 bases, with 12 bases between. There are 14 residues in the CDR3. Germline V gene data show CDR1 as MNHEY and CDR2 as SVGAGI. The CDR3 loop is CASSYSGNGQPQHF. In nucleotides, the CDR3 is TGTGCCAGCAGTTATTCGGGGAACGGTCAGCCCCAGCATTTT.

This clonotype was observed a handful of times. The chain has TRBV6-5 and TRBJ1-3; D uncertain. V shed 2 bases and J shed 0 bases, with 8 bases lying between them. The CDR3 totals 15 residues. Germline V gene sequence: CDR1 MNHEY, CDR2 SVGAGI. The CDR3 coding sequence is TGTGCCAGCAGTTACCTTCCCAGCTCTGGAAACACCATATATTTT. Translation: CASSYLPSSGNTIYF.

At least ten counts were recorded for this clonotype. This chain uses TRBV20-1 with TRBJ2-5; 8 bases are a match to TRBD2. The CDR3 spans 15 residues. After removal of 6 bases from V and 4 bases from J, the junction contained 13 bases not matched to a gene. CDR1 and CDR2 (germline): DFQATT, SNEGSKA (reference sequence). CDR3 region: CSAEDARGGLETQYF. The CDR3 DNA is TGCAGTGCCGAAGATGCCCGGGGGGGCTTAGAGACCCAGTACTTC.

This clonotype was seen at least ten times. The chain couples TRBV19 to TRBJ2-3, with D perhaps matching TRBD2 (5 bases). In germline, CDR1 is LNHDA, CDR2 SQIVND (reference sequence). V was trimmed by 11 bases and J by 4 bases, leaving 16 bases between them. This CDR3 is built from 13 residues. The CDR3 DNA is TGTGCCCCTTTAGCGATGGAGGCAGATACGCAGTATTTT. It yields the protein CAPLAMEADTQYF.

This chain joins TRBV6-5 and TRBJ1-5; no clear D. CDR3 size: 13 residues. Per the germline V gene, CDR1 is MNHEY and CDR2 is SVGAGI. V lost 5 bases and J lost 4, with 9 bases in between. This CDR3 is CASSLLANQPQHF. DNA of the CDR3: TGTGCCAGCAGTCTACTTGCGAATCAGCCCCAGCATTTT.

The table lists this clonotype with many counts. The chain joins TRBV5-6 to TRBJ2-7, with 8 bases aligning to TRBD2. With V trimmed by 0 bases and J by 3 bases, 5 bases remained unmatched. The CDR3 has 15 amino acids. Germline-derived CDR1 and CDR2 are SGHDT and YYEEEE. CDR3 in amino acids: CASSLAGRGDYEQYF. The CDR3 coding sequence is TGTGCCAGCAGCTTGGCCGGGCGGGGGGACTACGAGCAGTACTTC.

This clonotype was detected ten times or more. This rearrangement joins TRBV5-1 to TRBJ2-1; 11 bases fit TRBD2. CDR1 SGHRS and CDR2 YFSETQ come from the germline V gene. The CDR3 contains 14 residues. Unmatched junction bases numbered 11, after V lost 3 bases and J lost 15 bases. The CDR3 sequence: CASSSETSGMYRFF. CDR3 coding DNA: TGCGCCAGCAGCTCTGAGACTAGCGGGATGTATCGGTTCTTC. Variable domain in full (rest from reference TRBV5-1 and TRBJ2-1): KAGVTQTPRYLIKTRGQQVTLSCSPISGHRSVSWYQQTPGQGLQFLFEYFSETQRNKGNFPGRFSGRQFSNSRSEMNVSTLELGDSALYLCASSSETSGMYRFFGPGTRLTVL.

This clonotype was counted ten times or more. The CDR3 DNA is TGTGCCAGCAGTTTCGGCGGGGGCGCCAGCGGGGAGCTGTTTTTT. Residues: CASSFGGGASGELFF. The chain is built from TRBV28 and TRBJ2-2; D is possibly TRBD2 (7 bases). The CDR3 totals 15 residues. Germline V gene sequence: CDR1 MDHEN, CDR2 SYDVKM. V dropped 3 bases and J dropped 7 bases, with 15 bases sitting between them.

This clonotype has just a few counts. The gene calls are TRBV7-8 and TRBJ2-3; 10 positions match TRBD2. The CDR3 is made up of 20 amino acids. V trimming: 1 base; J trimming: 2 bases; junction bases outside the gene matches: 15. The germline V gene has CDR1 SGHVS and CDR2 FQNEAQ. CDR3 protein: CASSLGLAGVRPSVTDTQYF. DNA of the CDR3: TGTGCCAGCAGCTTAGGGCTAGCGGGAGTAAGACCCTCGGTCACAGATACGCAGTATTTT.

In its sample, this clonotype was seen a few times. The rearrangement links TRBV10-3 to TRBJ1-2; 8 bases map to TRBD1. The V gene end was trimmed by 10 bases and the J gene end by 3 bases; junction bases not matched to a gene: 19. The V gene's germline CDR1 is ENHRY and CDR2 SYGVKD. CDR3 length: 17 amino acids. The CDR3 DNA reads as TGTGCCACCAAAGGAACAGGACGAGAACAGGGGGACTATGGCTACACCTTC. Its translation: CATKGTGREQGDYGYTF.

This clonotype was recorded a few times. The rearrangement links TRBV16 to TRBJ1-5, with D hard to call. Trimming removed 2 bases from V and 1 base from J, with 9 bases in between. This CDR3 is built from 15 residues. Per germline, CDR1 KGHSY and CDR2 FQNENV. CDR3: CASSQGVSSNQPQHF. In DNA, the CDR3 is TGTGCCAGCAGCCAAGGGGTTTCGAGCAATCAGCCCCAGCATTTT.

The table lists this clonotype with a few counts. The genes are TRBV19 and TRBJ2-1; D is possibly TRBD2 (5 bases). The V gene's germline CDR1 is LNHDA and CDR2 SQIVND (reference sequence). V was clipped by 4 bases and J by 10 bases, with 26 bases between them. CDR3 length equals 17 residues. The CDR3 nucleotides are TGTGCCAGTAGTAAAGGTGGGGAGACTTCTACGAAAGGCGAGCAGTTCTTC. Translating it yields CASSKGGETSTKGEQFF. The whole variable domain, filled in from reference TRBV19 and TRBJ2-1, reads DGGITQSPKYLFRKEGQNVTLSCEQNLNHDAMYWYRQDPGQGLRLIYYSQIVNDFQKGDIAEGYSVSREKKESFPLTVTSAQKNPTAFYLCASSKGGETSTKGEQFFGPGTRLTVL.

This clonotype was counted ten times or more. CDR3 DNA: TGCGCCAGCAGCTTAGTATCGGGTCGGAATGAGCAGTTCTTC. This codes for CASSLVSGRNEQFF. The chain is built from TRBV5-1 and TRBJ2-1; D is uncertain. The CDR3 is 14 residues long. Trimming took off 2 bases at V and 7 bases at J, with 13 bases between the two ends. CDR1 is SGHRS and CDR2 is YFSETQ in the germline V gene.

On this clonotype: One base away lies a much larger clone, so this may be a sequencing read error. The CDR3 is CASSQTGTSGRAPYF. The CDR3 nucleotides are TGTGCCAGCAGCCAAACCGGGACTAGCGGTCGAGCGCCGTATTTT. The chain uses TRBV3-1 and TRBJ2-3; 11 nucleotides align to TRBD2. The trim removed 2 bases at V and 14 bases at J, leaving 12 bases unmatched. Germline lookup yields CDR1 LGHDT and CDR2 YNNKEL (reference sequence). This CDR3 is built from 15 residues.

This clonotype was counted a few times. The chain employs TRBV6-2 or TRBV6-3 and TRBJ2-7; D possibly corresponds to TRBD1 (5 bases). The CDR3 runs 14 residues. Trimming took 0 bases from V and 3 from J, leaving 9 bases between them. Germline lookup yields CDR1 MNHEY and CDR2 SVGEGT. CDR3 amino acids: CASSYSPTVYEQYF. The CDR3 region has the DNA TGTGCCAGCAGTTACTCCCCGACAGTCTACGAGCAGTACTTC.

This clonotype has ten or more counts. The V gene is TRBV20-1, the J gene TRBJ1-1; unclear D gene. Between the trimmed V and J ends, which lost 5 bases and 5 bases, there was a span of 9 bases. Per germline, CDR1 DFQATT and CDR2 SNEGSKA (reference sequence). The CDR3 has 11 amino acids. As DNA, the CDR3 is TGCAGTGCTTCCCCGGGGACTGAAGCTTTCTTT. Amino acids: CSASPGTEAFF.

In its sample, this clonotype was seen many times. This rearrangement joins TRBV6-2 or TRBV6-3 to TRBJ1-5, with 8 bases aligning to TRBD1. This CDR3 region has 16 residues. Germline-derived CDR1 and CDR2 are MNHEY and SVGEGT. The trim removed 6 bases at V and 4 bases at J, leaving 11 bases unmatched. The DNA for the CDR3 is TGTGCCAGCAGCCTAGACAGGGGAAGGGGTAATCAGCCCCAGCATTTT. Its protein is CASSLDRGRGNQPQHF.

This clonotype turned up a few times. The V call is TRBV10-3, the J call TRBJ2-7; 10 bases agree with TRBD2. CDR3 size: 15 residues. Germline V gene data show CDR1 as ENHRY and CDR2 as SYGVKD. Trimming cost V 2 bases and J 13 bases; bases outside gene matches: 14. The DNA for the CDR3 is TGTGCCATCAGTGAGGGGGAGACTAGCGGGCATCTGCAATACTTC. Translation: CAISEGETSGHLQYF.

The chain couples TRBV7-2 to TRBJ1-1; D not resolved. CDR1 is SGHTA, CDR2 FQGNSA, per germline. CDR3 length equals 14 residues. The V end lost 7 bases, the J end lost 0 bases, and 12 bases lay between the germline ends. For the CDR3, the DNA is TGTGCCAGCACCCTGGCGGGAATGAACACTGAAGCTTTCTTT. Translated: CASTLAGMNTEAFF. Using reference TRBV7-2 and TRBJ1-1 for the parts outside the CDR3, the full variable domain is GAGVSQSPSNKVTEKGKDVELRCDPISGHTALYWYRQSLGQGLEFLIYFQGNSAPDKSGLPSDRFSAERTGGSVSTLTIQRTQQEDSAVYLCASTLAGMNTEAFFGQGTRLTVV.

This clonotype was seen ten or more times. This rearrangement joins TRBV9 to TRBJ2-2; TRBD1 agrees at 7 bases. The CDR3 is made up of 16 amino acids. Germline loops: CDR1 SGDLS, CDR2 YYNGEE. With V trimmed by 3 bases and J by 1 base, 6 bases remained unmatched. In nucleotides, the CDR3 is TGTGCCAGCAGCGGAACCGGGACAGAGAACACCGGGGAGCTGTTTTTT. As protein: CASSGTGTENTGELFF.